The rows below give T cell receptor beta chains drawn from one sample of a study of STAT3 mutations in large granular lymphocyte leukemia. Generated by immunoSEQ multiplex PCR, the TCRdb table keeps only in-frame clones and is missing some. Of about 4,400 clones in the sample, 66% are singletons; the top ten hold less than 75%. Material: peripheral blood mononuclear cells. All receptors come from a man in his sixties with T-cell large granular lymphocyte leukemia. Some clones in this sample may be carry-over from other donors' samples. Both conserved end residues are part of each CDR3. Fields, in order: D gene, J gene, clone size, V gene, CDR3 DNA, CDR3 protein. D genes are given only for firm matches. The size of a clone is reported for some rows only, either as once, few or many, or as a class for expanded clones.

>TRBD1|TRBJ1-2|.|TRBV27
TGTGCCAGCAGTGAACAGGGGGCCATGGTCTATGGCTACACCTTC
CASSEQGAMVYGYTF
>.|TRBJ1-5|once|TRBV28
TGTGCCAGCAGTCCGGACAGTAATCAGCCCCAGCATTTT
CASSPDSNQPQHF
>.|TRBJ2-1|.|TRBV5-4
TGTGCCAGCAGCCAGAGGGGGGGGTACAATGAGCAGTTCTTC
CASSQRGGYNEQFF
>.|TRBJ1-3|.|TRBV7-9
TGTGCCAGCAGCTTAATGATCGGCTCTGGAAACACCATATATTTT
CASSLMIGSGNTIYF
>.|TRBJ1-5|medium-sized|TRBV6-1
TGTGCGAGCGGGGGCAATCAGCCCCAGCATTTT
CASGGNQPQHF
>TRBD1|TRBJ1-5|.|TRBV28
TGTGCCAGCAGTACAGGGGGCGGTAATCAGCCCCAGCATTTT
CASSTGGGNQPQHF
>TRBD2|TRBJ2-7|.|TRBV13
TGTGCCAGCAGCGACCCTAGCGGGGGTTCCTACGAGCAGTACTTC
CASSDPSGGSYEQYF
>.|TRBJ1-3|few|TRBV25-1
TGTGCCAGCAGTGAAGAGAAATCAGGAAACACCATATATTTT
CASSEEKSGNTIYF
>TRBD2|TRBJ2-7|.|TRBV5-4
TGTGCCAGCAGCTTGGCGCGGGGGGGCTACGAGCAGTACTTC
CASSLARGGYEQYF
>.|TRBJ1-2|.|TRBV7-2
TGTGCCAGCAGCCAGTCAGGGAGCTATGGCTACACCTTC
CASSQSGSYGYTF
>.|TRBJ1-6|.|TRBV28
TGTGCCAGCAATCCGTCCCAACGAGGATCACCCCTCCACTTT
CASNPSQRGSPLHF
>TRBD2|TRBJ2-1|.|TRBV5-1
TGCGCCAGCAGCTTGGACGCCCTTAACGGACTAGCGGGAGGGAATGAGCAGTTCTTC
CASSLDALNGLAGGNEQFF
>TRBD1|TRBJ2-3|.|TRBV23-1
TGCGCCAGCAGTCATCACTGGGGACAGGCCTACACAGATACGCAGTATTTT
CASSHHWGQAYTDTQYF
>TRBD1|TRBJ1-3|few|TRBV27
TGTGCCAGCAGTTTGGACAGGGGGCTCGGAAACACCATATATTTT
CASSLDRGLGNTIYF
>.|TRBJ2-3|once|TRBV5-1
TGCGCCAGCAGCCACAATCCACAAGGAGCCACAGATACGCAGTATTTT
CASSHNPQGATDTQYF
>.|TRBJ1-6|once|TRBV5-6
TGTGCCAGCAGCTTTCGGGCCCCGGGAGAAAATTCACCCCTCCACTTT
CASSFRAPGENSPLHF
>.|TRBJ2-5|few|TRBV18
TGTGCCAGCTCACCAGGGGTCAGCCAAGGGGAGACCCAGTACTTC
CASSPGVSQGETQYF
>.|TRBJ2-7|once|TRBV29-1
TGCAGCGTGGCCGGGACACCTTCCTACGAGCAGTACTTC
CSVAGTPSYEQYF
>.|TRBJ1-5|few|TRBV29-1
TGCAGCGTTGAGGGTGGGGCTGGGCAGCCCCAGCATTTT
CSVEGGAGQPQHF
>TRBD1|TRBJ2-3|.|TRBV5-1
TGCGCCAGCAGCGGCACAGGGGGCGCCACAGATACGCAGTATTTT
CASSGTGGATDTQYF
>TRBD1|TRBJ1-2|.|TRBV5-1
TGCGCCAGCAGCTTGGGGGGGACAGGGAATGGCTACACCTTC
CASSLGGTGNGYTF
>.|TRBJ2-7|.|TRBV29-1
TGCAGCGTGCAGGCAGGGATGACCTACGAGCAGTACTTC
CSVQAGMTYEQYF
>.|TRBJ1-4|once|TRBV4-1
TGCGCCAGCAGCCAAGAGAAGGGAAAACTGTTTTTT
CASSQEKGKLFF
>.|TRBJ2-7|few|TRBV7-9
TGTGCCAGCAGCTTATCGCCAGCCCTTTGGCTGTACTTC
CASSLSPALWLYF
>TRBD1|TRBJ1-2|.|TRBV5-6
TGTGCCAGCAGCCCGGGACAGGGAAGAGTCACCTTC
CASSPGQGRVTF
>.|TRBJ1-6|.|TRBV5-6
TGTGCCAGCAGCTTCGGGACAAGGAATTCACCCCTCCACTTT
CASSFGTRNSPLHF
>.|TRBJ2-7|few|TRBV7-6
TGTGCCAGCAGCTGGGGGTGGGGCTACGAGCAGTACTTC
CASSWGWGYEQYF